This passage covers 23 T cell receptor beta chains from one sample sequenced in a study of T-cell reconstitution after alpha-beta-depleted transplantation in children. Unique molecular identifiers were used in preparing the TCRbeta library. MiXCR was run by TCRdb on the PCR reads, yielding one entry per CDR3 protein. The sample shows about 980,000 distinct CDR3 sequences, about 26% of them seen only once. The input for sequencing was PBMCs, mostly from graft donor cells, taken 360 days after TCRalphabeta/CD19-depleted stem cell transplant. All receptors come from a boy younger than two who had a stem cell transplant for SCID, so the T cells may come from the graft donor.

This chain connects TRBV12-3 or TRBV12-4 to TRBJ2-7; 7 nucleotides match TRBD1. There are 14 residues in the CDR3. J gave up 4 bases and V 3 bases, and 6 bases lay outside the gene matches. The CDR3 sequence: CASSFRGGGYEQYF. Written as DNA, the CDR3 is TGTGCCAGCAGTTTTCGAGGGGGCGGATACGAGCAGTACTTC.

The chain uses TRBV7-9 and TRBJ2-1, with D possibly being TRBD1 (6 bases). This CDR3 is built from 14 residues. The germline V and J ends were trimmed by 3 bases and 4 bases, with 10 bases remaining between them. Per germline, CDR1 SEHNR and CDR2 FQNEAQ (reference sequence). The CDR3 loop reads CASSFRTAYNEQFF. In nucleotides, the CDR3 is TGTGCCAGCAGCTTTCGGACAGCATACAATGAGCAGTTCTTC.

The genes are TRBV27 and TRBJ2-2; D tentatively reads TRBD1 or TRBD2 (5 bases each). V was trimmed by 3 bases and J by 6 bases, leaving 20 bases between them. The CDR3 consists of 17 residues. The V gene's germline CDR1 is MNHEY and CDR2 SMNVEV (reference sequence). The CDR3 DNA reads TGTGCCAGCAGTTTCCTTGGGTCGAGGGGCGCGTCCGGGGAGCTGTTTTTT. This sequence encodes CASSFLGSRGASGELFF.

The rearrangement links TRBV5-6 to TRBJ2-1; no firm D call. Trimming shortened V by 0 bases and J by 0 bases, and 10 bases separated the two germline ends. The CDR3 sequence is 16 residues long. Germline V gene sequence: CDR1 SGHDT, CDR2 YYEEEE. CDR3 in amino acids: CASSLERSTSYNEQFF. CDR3 DNA: TGTGCCAGCAGCTTGGAGAGGTCTACCTCCTACAATGAGCAGTTCTTC.

On this clonotype: This is likely a read error, given that the CDR3 carries no conserved phenylalanine or tryptophan at its end. CDR3 loop: CSVGIGYSMNTEAFC. The DNA of the CDR3 is TGCAGTGTGGGGATTGGCTATTCTATGAACACTGAAGCTTTCTGT. The chain links TRBV20-1 to TRBJ1-1; D remains unclear. Germline lookup yields CDR1 DFQATT and CDR2 SNEGSKA (reference sequence). This CDR3 comprises 15 residues. V was pared by 7 bases and J by 0 bases, with 18 bases between.

The chain uses TRBV5-1 and TRBJ1-1; D gene uncertain. V was shortened by 3 bases and J by 4 bases, with 7 bases between the two germline ends. Per the germline V gene, CDR1 is SGHRS and CDR2 is YFSETQ. The CDR3 totals 12 residues. CDR3 sequence (DNA): TGCGCCAGCAGCTATGACGGCACTGAAGCTTTCTTT. Protein sequence: CASSYDGTEAFF.

The CDR3 loop is CSAFRGGPKVETQYF. CDR3 DNA: TGCAGTGCTTTCCGCGGGGGGCCCAAGGTGGAGACCCAGTACTTC. This chain joins TRBV20-1 and TRBJ2-5; 8 bases line up with TRBD2. The germline V gene has CDR1 DFQATT and CDR2 SNEGSKA (reference sequence). CDR3 length: 15 amino acids. V trimming: 5 bases; J trimming: 5 bases; junction bases outside the gene matches: 13.

The genes are TRBV20-1 and TRBJ2-7; TRBD1 agrees at 9 bases. Germline CDR1 and CDR2: DFQATT and SNEGSKA (reference sequence). The CDR3 contains 14 residues. V lost 5 bases and J lost 3; bases outside the gene matches: 8. CDR3 amino acids: CSAPLVGQGYEQYF. The CDR3 nucleotides are TGCAGTGCTCCACTCGTGGGACAGGGCTACGAGCAGTACTTC.

The rearrangement links TRBV7-9 to TRBJ2-2; tentative D call: TRBD1 (5 bases). The germline V gene has CDR1 SEHNR and CDR2 FQNEAQ (reference sequence). The V end was cut by 6 bases, the J end by 2 bases, with 13 bases between. This CDR3 spans 15 amino acids. As DNA, the CDR3 is TGTGCCAGCAGAATAGGGGCGACAAACACCGGGGAGCTGTTTTTT. Its translation is CASRIGATNTGELFF.

This clonotype was recorded a few times. The genes are TRBV28 and TRBJ2-1, with TRBD2 matching 9 bases. With 5 bases clipped from V and 6 bases from J, the junction kept 11 bases outside the gene matches. CDR3 length equals 16 residues. CDR1 and CDR2 (germline): MDHEN, SYDVKM. In DNA, the CDR3 is TGTGCCAGCAGTCCTCAAGAGGGACTAGCTCTCAATGAGCAGTTCTTC. Translated, it gives CASSPQEGLALNEQFF.

The chain couples TRBV20-1 to TRBJ2-6; D is unclear. The germline V gene encodes CDR1 DFQATT and CDR2 SNEGSKA (reference sequence). The CDR3 extends over 18 amino acids. The ends were cut back, 6 bases at V and 4 bases at J, with 25 bases in the middle. The CDR3 DNA sequence: TGCAGTGCCGACTCATCGAAGGGCGCCCGATGGGGGGCCAACGTCCTGACTTTC. The encoded protein is CSADSSKGARWGANVLTF.

In this sample, this clonotype turned up a few times. The CDR3 nucleotides are TGTGCCAGCAGTTTAGGGCAGTCTTATGGGACTGAAGCTTTCTTT. The encoded protein is CASSLGQSYGTEAFF. This chain uses TRBV12-3 or TRBV12-4 with TRBJ1-1; unclear D gene. The CDR3 is 15 residues long. V was cut by 1 base and J by 5 bases, with 14 bases left in between.

The chain uses TRBV12-3 or TRBV12-4 and TRBJ1-2; TRBD1 matches 7 bases. The CDR3 loop spans 16 amino acids. Unmatched junction bases numbered 13, after V lost 5 bases and J lost 4 bases. CDR3 nucleotide sequence: TGTGCCAGCAGTCTCGCAAAGGGGGCATTAGGCTATGGCTACACCTTC. Encoded protein: CASSLAKGALGYGYTF.

This CDR3 reads CSARRGPGNGYTF. Here the CDR3 DNA reads TGCAGTGCTAGAAGGGGACCGGGAAATGGCTACACCTTC. The rearrangement joins TRBV20-1 to TRBJ1-2, with D possibly matching TRBD1 (5 bases). Germline CDR1 reads DFQATT; CDR2 reads SNEGSKA (reference sequence). V was clipped by 2 bases and J by 6 bases, with 13 bases between them. This CDR3 spans 13 amino acids.

This clonotype has a handful of counts. The chain combines TRBV12-3 or TRBV12-4 with TRBJ2-1; 8 nucleotides align to TRBD1. With 3 bases clipped from V and 2 bases from J, the junction kept 3 bases outside the gene matches. This CDR3 is 15 amino acids long. Here the CDR3 reads CASSFGDRPYNEQFF. The CDR3, as DNA: TGTGCCAGCAGTTTTGGGGACAGGCCCTACAATGAGCAGTTCTTC.

The chain employs TRBV27 and TRBJ1-5; no clear D. The CDR3 has 13 amino acids. Germline V gene sequence: CDR1 MNHEY, CDR2 SMNVEV (reference sequence). Trimming took 6 bases from V and 0 from J, leaving 6 bases between them. The CDR3 region is CASRRDSNQPQHF. DNA for the CDR3: TGTGCCAGCAGGCGAGATAGCAATCAGCCCCAGCATTTT.

The CDR3 coding sequence is TGCAGTGCTAGTGCTGGGGGCCTTTTCTACGAGCAGTACTTC. Translating it yields CSASAGGLFYEQYF. J is TRBJ2-7 and V is TRBV20-1, with D tentatively TRBD1 (6 bases). Trimming took off 3 bases at V and 3 bases at J, with 15 bases between the two ends. Looked up from germline, CDR1 is DFQATT and CDR2 is SNEGSKA (reference sequence). The CDR3 length is 14 residues.

This chain joins TRBV29-1 and TRBJ1-3; the match to TRBD1 covers 11 bases. The CDR3 runs 16 residues. J lost 1 base, V lost 6 bases, and 8 bases had no gene match. Per the germline V gene, CDR1 is SQVTM and CDR2 is ANQGSEA. The DNA for the CDR3 is TGCAGCGTAGCCGGGACAGGGGGACTGTCTGGAAACACCATATATTTT. Its protein is CSVAGTGGLSGNTIYF.

CDR3 sequence reads: CSVVLAGRQNSYNEQFF. The CDR3 DNA reads TGCAGTGTCGTACTAGCGGGGCGACAAAATTCCTACAATGAGCAGTTCTTC. V usage is TRBV20-1 and J usage is TRBJ2-1, with 10 nucleotides matching TRBD2. V trimming: 7 bases; J trimming: 1 base; junction bases outside the gene matches: 13. Germline V gene data show CDR1 as DFQATT and CDR2 as SNEGSKA (reference sequence). This CDR3 comprises 17 residues.

The chain recombines TRBV4-1 with TRBJ2-7; the match to TRBD2 covers 9 bases. The CDR3 has 16 residues. CDR1 MGHRA and CDR2 YSYEKL come from the germline V gene. V was pared by 8 bases and J by 1 base, with 12 bases of the junction left unmatched. The CDR3 bases are TGCGCCAGCCAGGGGGGAGCGGGGGGCCGTTCCTACGAGCAGTACTTC. Translation gives CASQGGAGGRSYEQYF.

The chain is built from TRBV6-2 or TRBV6-3 and TRBJ2-7; unclear D gene. The germline V gene encodes CDR1 MNHEY and CDR2 SVGEGT. There are 11 residues in the CDR3. V lost 2 bases, J lost 6 bases, and 5 bases lay in between. CDR3 coding DNA: TGTGCCAGCAGTTACGTCCGCGAGCAGTACTTC. This translates into CASSYVREQYF.

The chain links TRBV5-1 to TRBJ1-1, with unresolved D. Germline assignment: CDR1 SGHRS and CDR2 YFSETQ. The CDR3 covers 14 residues. Trimming pared 4 bases from V and 4 bases from J, leaving 14 bases between. The CDR3 spells CASSQQEVVTEAFF. The DNA for the CDR3 is TGCGCCAGCAGCCAGCAGGAGGTGGTCACTGAAGCTTTCTTT. The entire variable domain, with the rest obtained from reference TRBV5-1 and TRBJ1-1, is as follows: KAGVTQTPRYLIKTRGQQVTLSCSPISGHRSVSWYQQTPGQGLQFLFEYFSETQRNKGNFPGRFSGRQFSNSRSEMNVSTLELGDSALYLCASSQQEVVTEAFFGQGTRLTVV.

This clonotype was seen only a few times. The V and J genes are TRBV5-1 and TRBJ2-1; D is unclear. In germline, CDR1 is SGHRS, CDR2 YFSETQ. CDR3 length: 16 residues. V was clipped by 2 bases and J by 5 bases, with 17 bases between them. The CDR3 nucleotides read TGCGCCAGCAGCTTAGGAGAAGGGCGTCCCAACAATGAGCAGTTCTTC. This sequence encodes CASSLGEGRPNNEQFF.